The present T cell receptor beta chain was sequenced within a study of T cells after yellow fever vaccination. Study-wide results and caveats: There was a small share of clonotypes that showed up in both the CD4 and CD8 compartments.

This clonotype has just a few counts. The antigen remains undetermined. The CDR3 has 14 residues. Germline values: CDR1 SGHRS, CDR2 YFSETQ. Losses at the gene ends were 7 bases for V and 0 bases for J; bases not matched to a gene: 7. Using its own MiXCR run on the 5' RACE reads, TCRdb lists one record per CDR3 protein. The sample lists 300,000 to 450,000 distinct CDR3 sequences, 6.2% seen once, with 15% in the top ten. The receptor was derived from a man aged 25 to 40 who received the YFV17D yellow fever vaccine. The genes are TRBV5-1 and TRBJ2-7, with 7 bases lining up with TRBD1. The input for sequencing was PBMCs, taken 5 days after the yellow fever booster vaccination. CDR3 loop: CASAEGASSYEQYF. CDR3 DNA: TGCGCCAGCGCTGAGGGGGCGAGCTCCTACGAGCAGTACTTC. Using reference TRBV5-1 and TRBJ2-7 for the parts outside the CDR3, the full variable domain is KAGVTQTPRYLIKTRGQQVTLSCSPISGHRSVSWYQQTPGQGLQFLFEYFSETQRNKGNFPGRFSGRQFSNSRSEMNVSTLELGDSALYLCASAEGASSYEQYFGPGTRLTVT.